What follows is one T cell receptor (beta chain) and its context. Via MiXCR, TCRdb re-called the 5' RACE reads, giving one row per CDR3 protein. The sample consists of 1.5 million to 2 million distinct CDR3 sequences, more than 30% of them appearing once. The data belong to a study of identical twins. CDR3 length equals 15 residues. Germline-derived CDR1 and CDR2 are KGHSH and LQKENI. Trimming removed 1 base at V and 10 bases at J, with 19 bases between. This chain joins TRBV18 and TRBJ1-1; no reliable D call. Sequenced material: cord blood. The source of this sequence is a newborn girl in good health. The CDR3 spells CASSPRTALSGLAFF. The DNA of the CDR3 is TGTGCCAGCTCACCACGTACGGCGCTTTCCGGGCTAGCTTTCTTT.